This record covers a single T cell receptor (beta chain). The antigen is unknown. Sequenced with the Oncomine TCR Beta short-read assay was DNA taken from cultured CD4+ T cells. TCRdb ran MiXCR on the PCR reads and lists one entry per CDR3 protein. In the table there are about 16,000 distinct CDR3 sequences, 45% to 60% of which are singletons. The sample is drawn from a study of vaccination and CD4 T cells after COVID-19. Treatment here: approximately 11-day PBMC culture with coronavirus spike peptide pools or control peptides (ViraFEST assay). J gave up 6 bases and V 0 bases, and 10 bases lay outside the gene matches. The germline gives CDR1 MNHEY, CDR2 SVGAGI. CDR3 length: 17 amino acids.

The source material was CD4+ T cells from blood, cultured in vitro, sampled before SARS-CoV-2 vaccination. The gene calls are TRBV6-5 and TRBJ2-1; the match to TRBD2 covers 8 bases. The origin of this receptor is a human donor who had recovered from COVID-19. DNA for the CDR3: TGTGCCAGCAGTTACTCGATCTCCTCCGGGAGGGGCAATGAGCAGTTCTTC. This codes for CASSYSISSGRGNEQFF.